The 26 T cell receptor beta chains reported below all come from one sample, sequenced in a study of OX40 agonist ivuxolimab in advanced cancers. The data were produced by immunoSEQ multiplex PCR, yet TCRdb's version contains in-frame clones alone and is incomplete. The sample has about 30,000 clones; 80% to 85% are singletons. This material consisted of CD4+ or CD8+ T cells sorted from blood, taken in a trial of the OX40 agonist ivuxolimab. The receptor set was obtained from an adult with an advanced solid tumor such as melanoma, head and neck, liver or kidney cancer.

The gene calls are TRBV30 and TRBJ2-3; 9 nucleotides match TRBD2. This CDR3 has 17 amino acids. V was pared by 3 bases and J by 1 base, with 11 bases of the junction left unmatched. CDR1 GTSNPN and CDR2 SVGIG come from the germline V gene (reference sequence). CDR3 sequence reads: CAWSDNSGSEGTDTQYF. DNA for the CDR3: TGTGCCTGGAGCGACAATAGCGGGAGCGAAGGCACAGATACGCAGTATTTT.

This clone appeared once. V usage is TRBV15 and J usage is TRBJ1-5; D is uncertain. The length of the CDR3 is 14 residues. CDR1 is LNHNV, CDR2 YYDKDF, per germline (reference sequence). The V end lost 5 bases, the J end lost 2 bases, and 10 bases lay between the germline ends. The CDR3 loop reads CATSLQEGNQPQHF. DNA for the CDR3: TGTGCCACCAGCTTGCAGGAGGGCAATCAGCCCCAGCATTTT.

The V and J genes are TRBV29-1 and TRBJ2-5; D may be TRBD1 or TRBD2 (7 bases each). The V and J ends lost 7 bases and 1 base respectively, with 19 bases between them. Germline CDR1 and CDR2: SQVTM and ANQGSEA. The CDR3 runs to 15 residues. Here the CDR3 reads CSAVGGGGVQETQYF. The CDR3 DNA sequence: TGCAGCGCGGTGGGAGGGGGCGGAGTCCAAGAGACCCAGTACTTC.

CDR3 sequence: CASSTGGPGEQYF. CDR3 nucleotide sequence: TGTGCCAGCAGCACCGGGGGTCCGGGGGAGCAGTACTTC. The V and J genes are TRBV5-6 and TRBJ2-7, with D possibly matching TRBD2 (6 bases). Trimming removed 4 bases at V and 7 bases at J, with 15 bases between. The CDR3 is made up of 13 amino acids. Per germline, CDR1 SGHDT and CDR2 YYEEEE.

This CDR3 is CSVEGGANYGYTF. CDR3 nucleotide sequence: TGCAGCGTTGAAGGGGGCGCTAACTATGGCTACACCTTC. J is TRBJ1-2 and V is TRBV29-1; D might be TRBD1 (5 bases). Trimming shortened V by 1 base and J by 0 bases, and 6 bases separated the two germline ends. Germline-derived CDR1 and CDR2 are SQVTM and ANQGSEA. The CDR3 spans 13 residues. The full variable domain, in which reference TRBV29-1 and TRBJ1-2 provide the parts outside the CDR3, is SAVISQKPSRDICQRGTSLTIQCQVDSQVTMMFWYRQQPGQSLTLIATANQGSEATYESGFVIDKFPISRPNLTFSTLTVSNMSPEDSSIYLCSVEGGANYGYTFGSGTRLTVV.

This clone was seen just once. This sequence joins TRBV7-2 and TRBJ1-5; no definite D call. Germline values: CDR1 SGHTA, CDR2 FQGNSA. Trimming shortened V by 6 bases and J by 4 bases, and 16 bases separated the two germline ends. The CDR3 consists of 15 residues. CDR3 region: CASSHFAGDNQPQHF. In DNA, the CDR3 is TGTGCCAGCAGTCATTTTGCAGGAGATAATCAGCCCCAGCATTTT. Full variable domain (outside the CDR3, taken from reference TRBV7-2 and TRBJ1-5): GAGVSQSPSNKVTEKGKDVELRCDPISGHTALYWYRQSLGQGLEFLIYFQGNSAPDKSGLPSDRFSAERTGGSVSTLTIQRTQQEDSAVYLCASSHFAGDNQPQHFGDGTRLSIL.

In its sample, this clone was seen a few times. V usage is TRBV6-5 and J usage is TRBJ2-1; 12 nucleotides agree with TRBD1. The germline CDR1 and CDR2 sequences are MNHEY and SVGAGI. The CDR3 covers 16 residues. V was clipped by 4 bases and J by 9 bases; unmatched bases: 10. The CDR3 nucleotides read TGTGCCAGCAGTTCACAATCGGGGACAGGGGGCAGTGAGCAGTTCTTC. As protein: CASSSQSGTGGSEQFF.

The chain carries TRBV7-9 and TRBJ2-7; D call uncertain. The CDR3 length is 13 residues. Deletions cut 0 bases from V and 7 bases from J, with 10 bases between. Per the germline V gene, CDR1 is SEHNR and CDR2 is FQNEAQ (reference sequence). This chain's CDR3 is CASSLAGREEQYF. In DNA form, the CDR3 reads TGTGCCAGCAGCTTAGCGGGAAGGGAAGAGCAGTACTTC.

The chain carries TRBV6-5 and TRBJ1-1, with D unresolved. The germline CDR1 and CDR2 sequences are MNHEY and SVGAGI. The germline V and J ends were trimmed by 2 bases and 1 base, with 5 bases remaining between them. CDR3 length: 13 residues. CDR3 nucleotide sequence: TGTGCCAGCAGTTACGCTGAGAACACTGAAGCTTTCTTT. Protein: CASSYAENTEAFF.

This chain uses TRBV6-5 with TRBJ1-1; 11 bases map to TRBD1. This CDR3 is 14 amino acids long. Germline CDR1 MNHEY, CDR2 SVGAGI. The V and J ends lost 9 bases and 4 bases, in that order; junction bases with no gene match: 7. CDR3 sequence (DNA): TGTGCCAGTCTCCCGGGACAGGGGGTCACTGAAGCTTTCTTT. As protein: CASLPGQGVTEAFF.

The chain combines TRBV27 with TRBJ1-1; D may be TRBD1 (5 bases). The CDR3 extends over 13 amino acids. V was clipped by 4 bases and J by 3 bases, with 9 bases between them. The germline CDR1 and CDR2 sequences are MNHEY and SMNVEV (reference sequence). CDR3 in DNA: TGTGCCAGCAGTTCCGCGGGGGACACTGAAGCTTTCTTT. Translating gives CASSSAGDTEAFF.

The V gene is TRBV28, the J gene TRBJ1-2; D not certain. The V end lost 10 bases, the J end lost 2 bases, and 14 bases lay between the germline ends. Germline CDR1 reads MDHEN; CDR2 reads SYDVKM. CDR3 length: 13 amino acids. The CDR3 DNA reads TGTGCCACCTTGTTCATAGGAAACTATGGCTACACCTTC. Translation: CATLFIGNYGYTF.

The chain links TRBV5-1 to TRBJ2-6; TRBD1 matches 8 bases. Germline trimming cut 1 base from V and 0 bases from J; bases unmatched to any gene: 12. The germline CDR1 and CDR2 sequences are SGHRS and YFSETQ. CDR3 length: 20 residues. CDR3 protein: CASSLWTTTGASSGANVLTF. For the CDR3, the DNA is TGCGCCAGCAGCTTGTGGACCACGACAGGGGCGAGCTCTGGGGCCAACGTCCTGACTTTC.

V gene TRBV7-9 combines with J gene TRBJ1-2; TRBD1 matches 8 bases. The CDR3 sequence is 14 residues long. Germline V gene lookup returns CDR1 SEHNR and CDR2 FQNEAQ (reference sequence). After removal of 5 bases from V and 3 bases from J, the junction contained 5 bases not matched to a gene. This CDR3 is CASSAPGQDYGYTF. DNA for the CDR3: TGTGCCAGCAGCGCTCCGGGACAGGACTATGGCTACACCTTC.

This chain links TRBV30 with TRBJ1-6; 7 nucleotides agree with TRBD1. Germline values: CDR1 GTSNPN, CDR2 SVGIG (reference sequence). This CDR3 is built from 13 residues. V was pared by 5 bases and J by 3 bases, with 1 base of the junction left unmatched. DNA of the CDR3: TGTGCCTGGGGGACAGACTATAATTCACCCCTCCACTTT. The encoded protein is CAWGTDYNSPLHF. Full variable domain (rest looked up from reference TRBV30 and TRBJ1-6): SQTIHQWPATLVQPVGSPLSLECTVEGTSNPNLYWYRQAAGRGLQLLFYSVGIGQISSEVPQNLSASRPQDRQFILSSKKLLLSDSGFYLCAWGTDYNSPLHFGNGTRLTVT.

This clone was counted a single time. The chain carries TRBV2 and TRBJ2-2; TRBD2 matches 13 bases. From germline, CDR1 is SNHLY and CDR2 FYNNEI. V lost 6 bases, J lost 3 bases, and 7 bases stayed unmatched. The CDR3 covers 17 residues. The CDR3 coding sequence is TGTGCCAGCAGGGGAGGGACTAGCGGGACCCACACCGGGGAGCTGTTTTTT. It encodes CASRGGTSGTHTGELFF.

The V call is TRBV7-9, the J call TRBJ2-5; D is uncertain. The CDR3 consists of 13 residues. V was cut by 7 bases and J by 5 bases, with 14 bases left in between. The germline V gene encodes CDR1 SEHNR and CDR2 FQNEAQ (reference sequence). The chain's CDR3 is CASTRWFSETQYF. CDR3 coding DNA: TGTGCCAGCACCAGATGGTTTTCGGAGACCCAGTACTTC.

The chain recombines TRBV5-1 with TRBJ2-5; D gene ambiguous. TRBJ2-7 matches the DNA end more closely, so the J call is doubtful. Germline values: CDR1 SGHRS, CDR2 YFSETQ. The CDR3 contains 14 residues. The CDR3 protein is CASSSQRSWSEQYF. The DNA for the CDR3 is TGCGCCAGCAGCTCCCAGCGCTCCTGGTCCGAGCAGTACTTC.

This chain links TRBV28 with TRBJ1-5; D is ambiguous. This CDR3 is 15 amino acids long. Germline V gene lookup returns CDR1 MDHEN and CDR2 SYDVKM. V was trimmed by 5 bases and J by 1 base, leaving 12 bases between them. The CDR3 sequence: CASSITAPSNQPQHF. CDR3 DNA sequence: TGTGCCAGCAGTATAACAGCTCCCAGCAATCAGCCCCAGCATTTT.

In DNA, the CDR3 is TGTGCCAGCAGCGTAGGGGGGGCCCTTTACAATGAGCAGTTCTTC. Translating it yields CASSVGGALYNEQFF. V gene TRBV9 combines with J gene TRBJ2-1; perhaps D is TRBD1 or TRBD2 (6 bases each). CDR3 size: 15 residues. Per germline, CDR1 SGDLS and CDR2 YYNGEE. V was shortened by 0 bases and J by 4 bases, with 11 bases between the two germline ends.

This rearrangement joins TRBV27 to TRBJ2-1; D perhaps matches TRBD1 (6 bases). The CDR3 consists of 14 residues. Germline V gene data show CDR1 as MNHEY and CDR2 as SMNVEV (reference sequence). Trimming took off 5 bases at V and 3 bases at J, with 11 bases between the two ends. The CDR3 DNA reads TGTGCCAGCAGTCCCCGGACAGTCTACAATGAGCAGTTCTTC. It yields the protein CASSPRTVYNEQFF.

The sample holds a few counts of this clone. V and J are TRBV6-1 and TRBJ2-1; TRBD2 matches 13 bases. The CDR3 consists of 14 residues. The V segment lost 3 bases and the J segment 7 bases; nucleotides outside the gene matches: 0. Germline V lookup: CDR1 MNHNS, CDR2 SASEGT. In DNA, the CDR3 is TGTGCCAGCAGTGAGGGACTAGCGGGAAATGAGCAGTTCTTC. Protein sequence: CASSEGLAGNEQFF.

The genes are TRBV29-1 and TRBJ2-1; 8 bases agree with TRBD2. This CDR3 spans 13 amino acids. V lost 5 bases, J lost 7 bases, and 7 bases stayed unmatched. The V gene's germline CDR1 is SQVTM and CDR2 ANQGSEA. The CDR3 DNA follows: TGCAGCGTTAGGGATAGCGGGGAAAATGAGCAGTTCTTC. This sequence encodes CSVRDSGENEQFF.

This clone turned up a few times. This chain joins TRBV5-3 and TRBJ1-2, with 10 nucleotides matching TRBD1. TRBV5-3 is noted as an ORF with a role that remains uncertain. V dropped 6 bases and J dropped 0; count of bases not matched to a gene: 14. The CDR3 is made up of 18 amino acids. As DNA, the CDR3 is TGTGCCAGAAACGACACCCCGGGACAGGGGCCCTCTAACTATGGCTACACCTTC. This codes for CARNDTPGQGPSNYGYTF.

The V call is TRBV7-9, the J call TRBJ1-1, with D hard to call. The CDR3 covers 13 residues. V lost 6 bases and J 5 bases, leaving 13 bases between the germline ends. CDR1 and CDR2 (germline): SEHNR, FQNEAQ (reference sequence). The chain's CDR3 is CASRAKVGTEAFF. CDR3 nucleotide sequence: TGTGCCAGCAGGGCGAAGGTGGGAACTGAAGCTTTCTTT.

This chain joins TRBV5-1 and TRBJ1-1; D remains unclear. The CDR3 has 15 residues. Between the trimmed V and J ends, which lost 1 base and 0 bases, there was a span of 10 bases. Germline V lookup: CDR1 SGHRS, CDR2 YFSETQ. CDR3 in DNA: TGCGCCAGCAGCTTGCATCGGAGCATGAACACTGAAGCTTTCTTT. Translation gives CASSLHRSMNTEAFF.